In this sample, the clone carrying this TCR beta chain turned up a few times. What it binds is unknown. This specimen comes from a study of T-cell reconstitution after alpha-beta-depleted transplantation in children. General study findings and limits: After one year, T-cell counts and TCRbeta diversity mostly came from new T cells.

The germline gives CDR1 SGHTA, CDR2 FQGNSA. The CDR3 sequence is 14 residues long. Trimming took off 3 bases at V and 7 bases at J, with 14 bases between the two ends. It was with unique molecular identifiers that the TCRbeta library was prepared. A single record per CDR3 protein comes from TCRdb applying MiXCR to the PCR reads. The table includes about 980,000 distinct CDR3 sequences, roughly 31% detected once. The TCR was taken from a boy under two years old who had a stem cell transplant for SCID, so the T cells may come from the graft donor. This rearrangement joins TRBV7-2 to TRBJ2-3; a weak D match, TRBD2 (6 bases). The sequenced sample was PBMCs, mostly from graft donor cells, obtained 360 days after TCRalphabeta/CD19-depleted stem cell transplant. CDR3 residues: CASSFGSAGYTQYF. The CDR3 DNA follows: TGTGCCAGCAGCTTCGGGAGCGCGGGGTATACGCAGTATTTT. Based on the CDR3 plus reference TRBV7-2 and TRBJ2-3, the full variable domain is GAGVSQSPSNKVTEKGKDVELRCDPISGHTALYWYRQSLGQGLEFLIYFQGNSAPDKSGLPSDRFSAERTGGSVSTLTIQRTQQEDSAVYLCASSFGSAGYTQYFGPGTRLTVL.